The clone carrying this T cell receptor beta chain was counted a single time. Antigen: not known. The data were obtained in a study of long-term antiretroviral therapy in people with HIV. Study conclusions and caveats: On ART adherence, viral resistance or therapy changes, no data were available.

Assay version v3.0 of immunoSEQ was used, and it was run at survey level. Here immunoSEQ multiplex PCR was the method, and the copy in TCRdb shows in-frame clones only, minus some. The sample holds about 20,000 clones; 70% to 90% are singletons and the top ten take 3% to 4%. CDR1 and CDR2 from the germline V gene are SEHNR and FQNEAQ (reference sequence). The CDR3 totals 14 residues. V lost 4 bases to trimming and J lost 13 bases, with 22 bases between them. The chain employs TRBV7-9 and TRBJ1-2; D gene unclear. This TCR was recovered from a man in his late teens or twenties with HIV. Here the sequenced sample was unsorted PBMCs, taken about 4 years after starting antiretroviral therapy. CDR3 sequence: CASSSPQTTVEFTF. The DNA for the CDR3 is TGTGCCAGCAGCTCCCCCCAAACGACGGTAGAGTTCACCTTC.